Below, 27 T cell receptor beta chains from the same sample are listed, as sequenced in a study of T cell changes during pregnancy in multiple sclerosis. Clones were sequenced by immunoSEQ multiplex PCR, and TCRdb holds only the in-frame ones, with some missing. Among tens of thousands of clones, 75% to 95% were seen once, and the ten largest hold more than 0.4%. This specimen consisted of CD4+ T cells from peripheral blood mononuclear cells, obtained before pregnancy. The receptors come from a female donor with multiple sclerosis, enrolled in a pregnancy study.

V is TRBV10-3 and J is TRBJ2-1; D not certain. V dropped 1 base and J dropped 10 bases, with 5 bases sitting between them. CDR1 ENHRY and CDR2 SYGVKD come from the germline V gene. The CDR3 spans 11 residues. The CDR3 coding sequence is TGTGCCATCAGTGAGTTGGCAGAGCAGTTCTTC. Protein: CAISELAEQFF.

CDR3 in amino acids: CASSLGGGRDEKLFF. As DNA, the CDR3 is TGTGCCAGCAGCCTAGGAGGGGGCCGGGATGAAAAACTGTTTTTT. V and J are TRBV7-2 and TRBJ1-4, with 7 bases aligning to TRBD1. Germline V lookup: CDR1 SGHTA, CDR2 FQGNSA. V dropped 5 bases and J dropped 6; count of bases not matched to a gene: 9. The CDR3 runs 15 residues.

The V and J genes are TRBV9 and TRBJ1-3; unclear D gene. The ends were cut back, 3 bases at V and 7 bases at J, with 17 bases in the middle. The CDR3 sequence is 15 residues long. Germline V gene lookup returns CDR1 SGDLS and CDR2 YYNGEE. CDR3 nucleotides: TGTGCCAGCAGCGCCTCGCAGTCGGGGTCCAACACCATATATTTT. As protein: CASSASQSGSNTIYF.

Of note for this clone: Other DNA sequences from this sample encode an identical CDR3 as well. The CDR3 region has the DNA TGTGCCAGTAGTATAACAGGGGGAAACACTGAAGCTTTCTTT. Encoded protein: CASSITGGNTEAFF. The rearrangement links TRBV19 to TRBJ1-1; TRBD1 aligns across 8 bases. The germline CDR1 and CDR2 sequences are LNHDA and SQIVND (reference sequence). The CDR3 is 14 residues long. The V and J ends lost 2 bases and 2 bases, in that order; junction bases with no gene match: 1.

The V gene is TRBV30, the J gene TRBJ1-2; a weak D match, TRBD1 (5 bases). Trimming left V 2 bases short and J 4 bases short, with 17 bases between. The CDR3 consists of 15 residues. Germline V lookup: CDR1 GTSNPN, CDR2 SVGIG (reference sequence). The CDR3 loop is CAWSYGPGNSYGYTF. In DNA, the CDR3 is TGTGCCTGGAGTTACGGGCCAGGGAACTCCTATGGCTACACCTTC.

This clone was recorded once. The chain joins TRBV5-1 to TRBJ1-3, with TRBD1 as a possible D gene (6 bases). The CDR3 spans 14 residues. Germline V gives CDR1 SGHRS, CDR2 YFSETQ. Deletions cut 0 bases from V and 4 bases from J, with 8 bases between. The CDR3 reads CASSLGQGGNTIYF. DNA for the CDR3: TGCGCCAGCAGCTTGGGCCAGGGGGGAAACACCATATATTTT.

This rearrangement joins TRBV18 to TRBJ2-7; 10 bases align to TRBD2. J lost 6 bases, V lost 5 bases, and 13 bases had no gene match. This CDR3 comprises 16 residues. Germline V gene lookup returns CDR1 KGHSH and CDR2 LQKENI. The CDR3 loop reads CASSSPLAGVNREQYF. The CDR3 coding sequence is TGTGCCAGCTCATCCCCCCTAGCGGGAGTTAATCGCGAGCAGTACTTC.

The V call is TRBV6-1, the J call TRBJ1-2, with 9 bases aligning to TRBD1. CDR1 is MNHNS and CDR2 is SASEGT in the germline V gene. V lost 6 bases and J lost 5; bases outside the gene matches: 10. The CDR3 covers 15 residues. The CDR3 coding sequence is TGTGCCAGCAGGCGAGACAGGGGGTTAGAATATGGCTACACCTTC. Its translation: CASRRDRGLEYGYTF.

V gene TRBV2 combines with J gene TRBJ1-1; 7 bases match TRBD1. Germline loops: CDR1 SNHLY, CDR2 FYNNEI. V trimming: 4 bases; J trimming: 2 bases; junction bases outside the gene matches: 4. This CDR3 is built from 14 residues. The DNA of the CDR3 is TGTGCCAGCAGTGTATACAGGGGAAACACTGAAGCTTTCTTT. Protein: CASSVYRGNTEAFF. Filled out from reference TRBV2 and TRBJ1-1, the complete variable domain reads EPEVTQTPSHQVTQMGQEVILRCVPISNHLYFYWYRQILGQKVEFLVSFYNNEISEKSEIFDDQFSVERPDGSNFTLKIRSTKLEDSAMYFCASSVYRGNTEAFFGQGTRLTVV.

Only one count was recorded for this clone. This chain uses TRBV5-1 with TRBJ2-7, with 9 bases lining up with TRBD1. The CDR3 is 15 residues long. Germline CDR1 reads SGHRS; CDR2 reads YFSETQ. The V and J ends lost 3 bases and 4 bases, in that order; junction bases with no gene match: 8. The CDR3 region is CASSYGTGLLYEQYF. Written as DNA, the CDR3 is TGCGCCAGCAGCTACGGGACAGGGTTACTGTACGAGCAGTACTTC.

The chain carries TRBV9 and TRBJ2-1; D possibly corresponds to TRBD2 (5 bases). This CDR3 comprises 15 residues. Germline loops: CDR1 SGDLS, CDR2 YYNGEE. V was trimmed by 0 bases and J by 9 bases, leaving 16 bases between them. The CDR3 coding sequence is TGTGCCAGCAGCGTAGGGGTTCTAGCTTTTGGTGAGCAGTTCTTC. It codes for CASSVGVLAFGEQFF. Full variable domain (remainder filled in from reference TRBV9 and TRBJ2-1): DSGVTQTPKHLITATGQRVTLRCSPRSGDLSVYWYQQSLDQGLQFLIQYYNGEERAKGNILERFSAQQFPDLHSELNLSSLELGDSALYFCASSVGVLAFGEQFFGPGTRLTVL.

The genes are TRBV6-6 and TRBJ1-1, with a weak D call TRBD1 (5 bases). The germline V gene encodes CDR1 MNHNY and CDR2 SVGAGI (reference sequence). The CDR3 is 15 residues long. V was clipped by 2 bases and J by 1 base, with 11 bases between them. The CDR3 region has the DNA TGTGCCAGCAGTTACAGGACACCCAAGAACACTGAAGCTTTCTTT. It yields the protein CASSYRTPKNTEAFF.

This chain's CDR3 is CASSSYIGGTEAFF. The DNA of the CDR3 is TGTGCCAGCAGTTCCTACATTGGGGGGACTGAAGCTTTCTTT. The V gene is TRBV6-5, the J gene TRBJ1-1; D might be TRBD1 (5 bases). CDR1 and CDR2 (germline): MNHEY, SVGAGI. V was clipped by 4 bases and J by 5 bases, with 14 bases between them. The CDR3 loop spans 14 amino acids.

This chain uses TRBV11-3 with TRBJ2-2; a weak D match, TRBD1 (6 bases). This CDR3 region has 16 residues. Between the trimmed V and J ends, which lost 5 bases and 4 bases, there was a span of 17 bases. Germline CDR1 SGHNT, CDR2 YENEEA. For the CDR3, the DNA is TGTGCCAGCAGCCCACAAGTTGGGGGCTCCACCGGGGAGCTGTTTTTT. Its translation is CASSPQVGGSTGELFF.

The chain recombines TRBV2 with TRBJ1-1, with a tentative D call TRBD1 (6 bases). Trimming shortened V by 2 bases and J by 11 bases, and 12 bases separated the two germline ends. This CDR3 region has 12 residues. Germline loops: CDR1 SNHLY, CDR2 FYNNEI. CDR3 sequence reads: CASSERHREAFF. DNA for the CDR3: TGTGCCAGCAGTGAAAGGCACAGGGAGGCTTTCTTT.

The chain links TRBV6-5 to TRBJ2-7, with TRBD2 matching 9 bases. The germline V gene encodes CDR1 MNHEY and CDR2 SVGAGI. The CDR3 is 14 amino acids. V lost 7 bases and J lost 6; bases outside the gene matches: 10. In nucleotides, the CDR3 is TGTGCCAGCAAGTGGTGGCGGACTAGCGTCGAGCAGTACTTC. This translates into CASKWWRTSVEQYF.

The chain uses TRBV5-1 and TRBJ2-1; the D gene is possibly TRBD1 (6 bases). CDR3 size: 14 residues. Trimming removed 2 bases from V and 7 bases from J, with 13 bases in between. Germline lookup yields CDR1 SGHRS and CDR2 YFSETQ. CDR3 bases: TGCGCCAGCAGCTTTAGGGGGAGCGGAAATGAGCAGTTCTTC. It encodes CASSFRGSGNEQFF.

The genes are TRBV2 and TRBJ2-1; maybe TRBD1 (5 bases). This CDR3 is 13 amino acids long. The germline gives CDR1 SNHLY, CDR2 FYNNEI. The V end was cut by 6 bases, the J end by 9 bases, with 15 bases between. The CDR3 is CASRDNGFAEQFF. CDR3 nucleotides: TGTGCCAGCAGGGACAACGGTTTTGCTGAGCAGTTCTTC. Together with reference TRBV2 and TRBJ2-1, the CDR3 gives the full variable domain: EPEVTQTPSHQVTQMGQEVILRCVPISNHLYFYWYRQILGQKVEFLVSFYNNEISEKSEIFDDQFSVERPDGSNFTLKIRSTKLEDSAMYFCASRDNGFAEQFFGPGTRLTVL.

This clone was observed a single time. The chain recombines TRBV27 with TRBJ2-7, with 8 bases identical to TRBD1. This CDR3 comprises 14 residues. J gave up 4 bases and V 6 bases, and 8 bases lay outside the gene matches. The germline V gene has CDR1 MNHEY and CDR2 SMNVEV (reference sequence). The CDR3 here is CASRPTGGRYEQYF. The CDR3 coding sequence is TGTGCCAGCAGACCTACAGGGGGTAGGTACGAGCAGTACTTC.

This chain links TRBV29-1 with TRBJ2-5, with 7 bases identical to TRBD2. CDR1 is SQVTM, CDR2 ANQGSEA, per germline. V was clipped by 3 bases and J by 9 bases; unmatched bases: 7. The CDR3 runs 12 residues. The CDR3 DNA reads TGCAGCGTTGAGTCTAGCGGCCCGGCCCAGTACTTC. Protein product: CSVESSGPAQYF.

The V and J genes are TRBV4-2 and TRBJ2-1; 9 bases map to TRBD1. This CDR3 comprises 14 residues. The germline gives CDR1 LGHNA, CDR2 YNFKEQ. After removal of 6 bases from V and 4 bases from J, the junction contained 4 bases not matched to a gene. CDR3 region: CASRRGQGYNEQFF. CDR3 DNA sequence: TGTGCCAGCAGAAGAGGACAGGGGTACAATGAGCAGTTCTTC.

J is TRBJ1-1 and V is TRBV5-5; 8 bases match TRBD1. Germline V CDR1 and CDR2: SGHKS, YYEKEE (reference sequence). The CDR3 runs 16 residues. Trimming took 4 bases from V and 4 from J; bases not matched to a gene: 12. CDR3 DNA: TGTGCCAGCAGCCTCGACCCCGGGACAGGAGCCACTGAAGCTTTCTTT. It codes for CASSLDPGTGATEAFF.

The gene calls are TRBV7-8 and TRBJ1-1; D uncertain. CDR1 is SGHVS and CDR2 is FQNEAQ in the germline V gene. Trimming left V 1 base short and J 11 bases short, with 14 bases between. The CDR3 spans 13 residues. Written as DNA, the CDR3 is TGTGCCAGCAGCTTAGACGTCGGGAGGATTGCTTTCTTT. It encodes CASSLDVGRIAFF.

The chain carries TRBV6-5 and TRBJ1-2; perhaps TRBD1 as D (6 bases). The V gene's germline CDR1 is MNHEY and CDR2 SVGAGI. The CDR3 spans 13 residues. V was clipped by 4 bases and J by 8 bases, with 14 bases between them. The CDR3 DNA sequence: TGTGCCAGCAGTTCCCTACAGGGTTTAGGCTACACCTTC. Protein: CASSSLQGLGYTF.

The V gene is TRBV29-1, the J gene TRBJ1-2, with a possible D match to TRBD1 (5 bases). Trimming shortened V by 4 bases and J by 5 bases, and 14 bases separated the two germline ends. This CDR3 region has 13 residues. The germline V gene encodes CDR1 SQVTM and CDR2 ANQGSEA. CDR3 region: CSVGQGGSYGYTF. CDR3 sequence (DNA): TGCAGCGTTGGCCAGGGTGGGTCATATGGCTACACCTTC.

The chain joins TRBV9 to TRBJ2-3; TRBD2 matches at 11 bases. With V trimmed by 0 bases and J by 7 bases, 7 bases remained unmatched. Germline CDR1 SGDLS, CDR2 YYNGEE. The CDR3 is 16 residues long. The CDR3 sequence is CASSVGAGLADHTQYF. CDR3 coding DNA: TGTGCCAGCAGCGTAGGGGCGGGACTAGCGGATCATACGCAGTATTTT.

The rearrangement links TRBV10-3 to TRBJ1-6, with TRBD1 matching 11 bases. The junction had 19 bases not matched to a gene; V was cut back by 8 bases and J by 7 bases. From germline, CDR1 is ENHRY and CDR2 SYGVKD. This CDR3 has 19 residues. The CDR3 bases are TGTGCCATCGGGGGGCCGGGACAGGGGGGCAAAAATCCGAATTCACCCCTCCACTTT. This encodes CAIGGPGQGGKNPNSPLHF.